This T cell receptor beta chain is drawn from a study of CD4 T cells in relation to SARS-CoV-2 and coronaviruses. Study as a whole: After approximately 10 days of antigen culture, PBMC TCR beta CDR3s were sequenced. Two subjects were Hispanic; patients were roughly 8 males and a few females. Findings and caveats of the study: No crossreactivity against non-spike viral proteins was tested here.

As for this clone: Its antigen is not identified.

The protocol was immunoSEQ multiplex PCR, while the TCRdb copy is restricted to in-frame clones and leaves out a portion. The sample includes about 36,000 clones, around three quarters of them seen just once. Per germline, CDR1 MDHEN and CDR2 SYDVKM. This CDR3 region has 13 residues. V shed 7 bases and J shed 4 bases, with 14 bases lying between them. The chain carries TRBV28 and TRBJ2-7; a possible D gene is TRBD2 (5 bases). The sequence came from an adult with COVID-19. Sequences were obtained from memory CD4+ T cells from PBMCs, cultured in vitro. Written as DNA, the CDR3 is TGTGCCAGCACAGCGGATTTGGGTTACGAGCAGTACTTC. Its protein is CASTADLGYEQYF. The full variable domain, with the rest looked up from reference TRBV28 and TRBJ2-7, is DVKVTQSSRYLVKRTGEKVFLECVQDMDHENMFWYRQDPGLGLRLIYFSYDVKMKEKGDIPEGYSVSREKKERFSLILESASTNQTSMYLCASTADLGYEQYFGPGTRLTVT.